Presented here are 13 T cell receptor beta chains from one specimen sequenced in a study of lung T cells in sarcoidosis with Löfgren's syndrome. TCRdb re-analysed the reads in MiXCR, keeping a single row per CDR3 protein. The sample lists roughly 63,000 distinct CDR3 sequences; 21% were seen once. Sequences were obtained from CD4+ T cells from PBMCs. These receptors were taken from a human donor with sarcoidosis (Löfgren's syndrome or another form), or a control subject (not recorded which).

Ten or more counts support this clonotype. J is TRBJ1-4 and V is TRBV28; no clear D gene. Germline CDR1 reads MDHEN; CDR2 reads SYDVKM. Trimming left V 7 bases short and J 0 bases short, with 3 bases between. This CDR3 is 12 amino acids long. The CDR3 nucleotides are TGTGCCAGCACCGCAACTAATGAAAAACTGTTTTTT. It codes for CASTATNEKLFF.

This sequence joins TRBV12-3 or TRBV12-4 and TRBJ1-2; TRBD1 might be the D (5 bases). There are 12 residues in the CDR3. Trimming stripped 6 bases from V and 7 bases from J, with 12 bases between. Here the CDR3 reads CASRRGGGGYTF. In DNA form, the CDR3 reads TGTGCCAGCAGGCGCGGGGGGGGTGGCTACACCTTC.

This clonotype was detected a few times. The chain combines TRBV20-1 with TRBJ2-1; 7 bases are a match to TRBD1. Unmatched junction bases numbered 19, after V lost 5 bases and J lost 6 bases. CDR3 length: 17 residues. Germline V gene data show CDR1 as DFQATT and CDR2 as SNEGSKA (reference sequence). The CDR3 nucleotides are TGCAGTGCTTCACCTCATATTACAGGGGAGATTGGCAATGAGCAGTTCTTC. Protein: CSASPHITGEIGNEQFF.

This clonotype has a count of ten or more. Here the CDR3 reads CASRSKWTDNSPLHF. CDR3 nucleotide sequence: TGTGCCAGCAGGTCGAAGTGGACGGATAATTCACCCCTCCACTTT. This chain joins TRBV6-1 and TRBJ1-6; D is unresolved. Germline V CDR1 and CDR2: MNHNS, SASEGT. Deletions cut 6 bases from V and 5 bases from J, with 14 bases between. This CDR3 is 15 amino acids long.

This clonotype was counted between two and nine times. This chain uses TRBV7-9 with TRBJ1-2; 9 nucleotides line up with TRBD1. V dropped 5 bases and J dropped 12; count of bases not matched to a gene: 10. CDR3 length: 13 amino acids. Germline V lookup: CDR1 SEHNR, CDR2 FQNEAQ (reference sequence). The CDR3 DNA reads as TGTGCCAGCAGCACACCGGGACAGGGATACAACACCTTC. It specifies CASSTPGQGYNTF.

Details on this clonotype: It may be a read error: a sequence one base away is much more abundant. This chain connects TRBV28 to TRBJ1-1; TRBD1 agrees at 7 bases. The V gene's germline CDR1 is MDHEN and CDR2 SYDVKM. The CDR3 is 12 amino acids. The J segment lost 11 bases and the V segment lost 6 bases, leaving 9 bases of the junction unmatched. CDR3 protein: CASRSRGHSAFF. The DNA for the CDR3 is TGTGCCAGCAGGTCTAGGGGGCATTCGGCTTTCTTT.

The V and J genes are TRBV5-4 and TRBJ2-3, with unresolved D. Per germline, CDR1 SGHNT and CDR2 YYREEE (reference sequence). V lost 7 bases, J lost 0 bases, and 15 bases lay in between. This CDR3 has 15 residues. The DNA for the CDR3 is TGTGCCAGCGCCAAAGACTTACCTAGCACAGATACGCAGTATTTT. Encoded protein: CASAKDLPSTDTQYF.

As to this clonotype: The junction departs from the called germline gene at one end, perhaps through a read error. The V and J genes are TRBV24-1 and TRBJ2-2; 9 bases line up with TRBD1. Germline V gene lookup returns CDR1 KGHDR and CDR2 SFDVKD. This CDR3 is 15 amino acids long. CDR3 protein: CATSAATGGSGEPFF. As DNA, the CDR3 is TGTGCCACCAGTGCTGCGACAGGGGGATCCGGGGAGCCGTTTTTT.

V gene TRBV5-1 combines with J gene TRBJ1-4; a possible D gene is TRBD1 (6 bases). Germline CDR1 reads SGHRS; CDR2 reads YFSETQ. CDR3 length: 14 amino acids. The germline V and J ends were trimmed by 4 bases and 4 bases, with 11 bases remaining between them. The CDR3 nucleotides read TGCGCCAGCAGCCTTCGACAGGTTAATGAAAAACTGTTTTTT. This encodes CASSLRQVNEKLFF.

This chain uses TRBV10-3 with TRBJ1-3; TRBD1 aligns across 7 bases. Germline V gene sequence: CDR1 ENHRY, CDR2 SYGVKD. V was clipped by 3 bases and J by 0 bases; unmatched bases: 2. CDR3 length equals 15 residues. CDR3 sequence (DNA): TGTGCCATCAGTGATACAGGGGTCTCTGGAAACACCATATATTTT. It specifies CAISDTGVSGNTIYF.

This clonotype was found many times. The genes are TRBV6-1 and TRBJ1-1; D may be TRBD1 (6 bases). The CDR3 extends over 16 amino acids. Trimming pared 2 bases from V and 0 bases from J, leaving 13 bases between. CDR1 is MNHNS and CDR2 is SASEGT in the germline V gene. CDR3 coding DNA: TGTGCCAGCAGTGAAACCGGGACATTTTTGAACACTGAAGCTTTCTTT. This sequence encodes CASSETGTFLNTEAFF.

V gene TRBV7-3 combines with J gene TRBJ2-3; TRBD1 agrees at 10 bases. The CDR3 loop spans 17 amino acids. The V segment lost 2 bases and the J segment 5 bases; nucleotides outside the gene matches: 10. Germline V CDR1 and CDR2: SGHTA, FQGTGA. CDR3 coding DNA: TGTGCCAGCAGCTTAGATAGGGGACAGGGGTTTGGAGATACGCAGTATTTT. Translated, it gives CASSLDRGQGFGDTQYF.

This clonotype was seen many times. This chain links TRBV28 with TRBJ1-1; TRBD1 matches 9 bases. V gave up 3 bases and J gave up 0 bases; unmatched junction bases: 14. This CDR3 contains 19 residues. The V gene's germline CDR1 is MDHEN and CDR2 SYDVKM. Here the CDR3 DNA reads TGTGCCAGCAGTTTTGCTACAGGGGGCGGGTCAGGCATGAACACTGAAGCTTTCTTT. Its protein product is CASSFATGGGSGMNTEAFF. The full variable domain, its missing parts supplied by reference TRBV28 and TRBJ1-1, is DVKVTQSSRYLVKRTGEKVFLECVQDMDHENMFWYRQDPGLGLRLIYFSYDVKMKEKGDIPEGYSVSREKKERFSLILESASTNQTSMYLCASSFATGGGSGMNTEAFFGQGTRLTVV.